This is a list of T cell receptor beta chains from one sample in a study of tumor T cells in aggressive B-cell lymphoma. Sequenced by immunoSEQ multiplex PCR; TCRdb stores in-frame clones only, minus some. The repertoire holds some 4,000 clones, with 91% as singletons. Sequencing was performed on tumor tissue. These receptors originate from an adult with diffuse large B cell lymphoma. CDR3s include the opening cysteine and the closing phenylalanine or tryptophan. Each record gives: V gene, D gene, clone size, J gene, CDR3 protein, CDR3 DNA. D genes are given only for firm matches. Only some rows state a clone size, as once, few, many or a class for expanded clones.

>TRBV10-3|TRBD1|once|TRBJ2-7
CAISEQGAAEQYF
TGTGCCATCAGTGAACAGGGGGCGGCCGAGCAGTACTTC
>TRBV29-1|.|.|TRBJ1-1
CSVDSREAFF
TGTAGCGTTGACAGCAGGGAAGCTTTCTTT
>TRBV25-1|.|few|TRBJ2-7
CASRGDETSEQYF
TGTGCCAGCAGGGGAGATGAAACGTCCGAGCAGTACTTC
>TRBV7-8|TRBD1|.|TRBJ2-3
CASSSTGTRGDTQYF
TGTGCCAGCAGTTCCACCGGGACCAGGGGGGATACGCAGTATTTT
>TRBV29-1|.|.|TRBJ2-7
CSVIGGSYEQYF
TGCAGCGTTATTGGCGGATCCTACGAGCAGTACTTC
>TRBV6-5|.|once|TRBJ1-2
CASSYRPGRVDYGYTF
TGTGCCAGCAGCTACCGCCCGGGGAGGGTGGACTATGGCTACACCTTC
>TRBV11-2|TRBD1|.|TRBJ2-7
CASSTGTGVGEQYF
TGTGCCAGCAGTACCGGGACAGGGGTTGGGGAGCAGTACTTC
>TRBV6-6|TRBD1|.|TRBJ2-5
CASSWSGQGETQYF
TGTGCCAGCAGTTGGTCGGGACAGGGGGAGACCCAGTACTTC
>TRBV7-2|.|once|TRBJ2-7
CASSLSGGPLMDEQYF
TGTGCCAGCAGCTTATCTGGAGGGCCGTTAATGGACGAGCAGTACTTC
>TRBV6-4|.|.|TRBJ2-2
CASSATNTGELFF
TGTGCCAGCAGTGCAACTAACACCGGGGAGCTGTTTTTT
>TRBV19|.|.|TRBJ2-1
CASSIPPDEQFF
TGTGCCAGTAGTATCCCTCCCGATGAGCAGTTCTTC
>TRBV9|TRBD2|.|TRBJ2-1
CASSLGLAGHEQFF
TGTGCCAGCAGCTTAGGACTAGCGGGACATGAGCAGTTCTTC
>TRBV15|.|.|TRBJ1-3
CATSREGQTWSGNTIYF
TGTGCCACCAGCAGAGAGGGACAAACCTGGTCTGGAAACACCATATATTTT
>TRBV9|TRBD2|.|TRBJ2-1
CASSVVSGRFDEQFF
TGTGCCAGCAGCGTAGTTAGCGGGAGGTTCGATGAGCAGTTCTTC
>TRBV4-3|.|once|TRBJ2-3
CASSHLGGGDTQYF
TGCGCCAGCAGCCACCTGGGAGGAGGAGATACGCAGTATTTT
>TRBV9|.|.|TRBJ2-1
CASSAWGARTYNEQFF
TGTGCCAGCAGCGCCTGGGGAGCGCGCACCTACAATGAGCAGTTCTTC
>TRBV15|TRBD2|.|TRBJ2-1
CATSIVAGMLYNEQFF
TGTGCCACCAGCATTGTAGCGGGAATGCTCTACAATGAGCAGTTCTTC
>TRBV7-8|.|.|TRBJ2-1
CASSSAGLNNEQFF
TGTGCCAGCAGCTCCGCGGGATTGAACAATGAGCAGTTCTTC
>TRBV6-7|.|.|TRBJ1-2
CPRKGVAYGYTF
TGCCCGCGCAAGGGGGTGGCCTATGGCTACACCTTC
>TRBV2|TRBD1|.|TRBJ2-5
CASSLDREETQYF
TGTGCCAGCAGCCTAGACAGGGAAGAGACCCAGTACTTC
>TRBV20-1|.|once|TRBJ2-3
CSARATDTQYF
TGCAGTGCTAGAGCTACAGATACGCAGTATTTT
>TRBV27|.|.|TRBJ1-3
CASSLSRGQGNTIYF
TGTGCCAGCAGTTTATCCCGCGGACAGGGAAACACCATATATTTT
>TRBV7-9|.|few|TRBJ1-3
CASSARGRGNTIYF
TGTGCCAGCAGCGCGAGAGGGAGAGGAAACACCATATATTTT
>TRBV7-6|TRBD1|few|TRBJ2-2
CASSLGTGTGELFF
TGTGCCAGCAGCTTAGGGACAGGTACCGGGGAGCTGTTTTTT
>TRBV7-8|.|.|TRBJ1-5
CASRGRTNQPQHF
TGTGCCAGTAGGGGCAGGACCAATCAGCCCCAGCATTTT
>TRBV28|TRBD1|.|TRBJ2-7
CASRQGALNEQYF
TGTGCCAGCAGACAGGGGGCGCTGAACGAGCAGTACTTC
>TRBV11-2|.|once|TRBJ2-3
CASSFGLAYTDTQYF
TGTGCCAGCAGCTTTGGACTGGCTTACACAGATACGCAGTATTTT
>TRBV18|.|.|TRBJ1-2
CASSPQGVGYGYTF
TGTGCCAGCTCACCACAGGGGGTTGGCTATGGCTACACCTTC
>TRBV27|TRBD2|.|TRBJ2-7
CASSPYLGGRGYEQYF
TGTGCCAGCAGCCCTTACTTGGGCGGGAGGGGGTACGAGCAGTACTTC
>TRBV27|TRBD1|.|TRBJ1-1
CASGSGGPEAFF
TGTGCCAGCGGGTCAGGGGGACCTGAAGCTTTCTTT
>TRBV5-6|TRBD2|.|TRBJ2-7
CASSPLREGPGSYEQYF
TGTGCCAGCAGCCCCTTGCGGGAGGGCCCAGGCTCCTACGAGCAGTACTTC
>TRBV6-4|TRBD2|.|TRBJ2-1
CASSAWGSGRAAYNEQFF
TGTGCCAGCAGTGCGTGGGGTAGCGGGAGGGCTGCTTACAATGAGCAGTTCTTC
>TRBV27|TRBD1|.|TRBJ2-6
CASSLWTGTGANVLTF
TGTGCCAGCAGTTTGTGGACAGGTACTGGGGCCAACGTCCTGACTTTC
>TRBV29-1|.|.|TRBJ2-7
CSVEGARGRGFDEQYF
TGCAGCGTTGAAGGTGCCCGGGGGAGAGGATTCGACGAGCAGTACTTC
>TRBV6-6|.|.|TRBJ1-2
CASGQGSSYGYTF
TGTGCCAGTGGTCAGGGAAGTTCCTATGGCTACACCTTC
>TRBV30|.|.|TRBJ2-2
CAWSVGVVGELFF
TGTGCCTGGAGTGTCGGGGTGGTAGGGGAGCTGTTTTTT
>TRBV7-9|.|.|TRBJ2-5
CASSLVLLQGETQYF
TGTGCCAGCAGCTTAGTTCTGCTACAGGGAGAGACCCAGTACTTC